This T cell receptor beta chain was documented in a study of identical twins. There are 15 residues in the CDR3. In germline, CDR1 is WSHSY, CDR2 SAAADI. J was trimmed by 5 bases and V by 3 bases; bases with no gene match: 6. cDNA molecules carried unique molecular identifiers, and template switching added a universal primer site. One entry per CDR3 protein, called by TCRdb with MiXCR from the 5' RACE reads. The sample lists roughly 710,000 distinct CDR3 sequences; roughly 6.2% were seen once. This TCR derives from a man aged 18 to 30 in good health. Sequencing was carried out using naive T cells sorted from blood. The chain carries TRBV10-2 and TRBJ2-5; 10 bases align to TRBD2. CDR3 amino acids: CASSDLAGAGETQYF. CDR3 bases: TGCGCCAGCAGTGATCTAGCGGGAGCGGGTGAGACCCAGTACTTC.